This TCR beta chain was recorded in a study of graft-versus-host responses after intestinal transplantation. Study at large: Recipients had multivisceral, liver-intestinal, or isolated intestinal transplants. Each recipient received anti-thymocyte globulin induction, then tacrolimus and steroids for about three years. The study's findings and limits: Some GvH clones appeared in ileal mucosa or blood before recipient bone marrow.

Notes on this clone: Its antigen is not identified.

The CDR3 spans 13 residues. In germline, CDR1 is LGHNA, CDR2 YNFKEQ. Trimming removed 4 bases from V and 8 bases from J, with 14 bases in between. Sequencing was performed with immunoSEQ multiplex PCR; in TCRdb, only in-frame clones are kept and a portion is missing. The data show around 110,000 clones, with just over 90% seen just once and approximately 0.18% held by the top ten. The sample here was unstimulated CD4+ T cells sorted from spleen or lymph node cells, taken before intestinal transplant. This sequence originates from a human donor who received an intestinal transplant. This chain uses TRBV4-2 with TRBJ1-2; maybe TRBD1 (5 bases). CDR3 in amino acids: CASSPLPGEGYTF. The CDR3 DNA reads TGTGCCAGCAGCCCTCTGCCGGGGGAGGGCTACACCTTC.